There are a few counts of the clone carrying this T cell receptor (beta chain). The junction departs from the called germline gene at one end, perhaps through a read error. MiXCR was run by TCRdb on the 5' RACE reads, yielding one entry per CDR3 protein. The sample consists of around 110,000 distinct CDR3 sequences, 10% to 15% of them appearing once. These data come from a study of spatial heterogeneity in lung cancer. Study information: Where available, sequencing covered follow-up PBMC samples, taken at a median of approximately 23 months after resection.

Germline V gives CDR1 SGHKS, CDR2 YYEKEE (reference sequence). The CDR3 length is 12 residues. Time point denoted: blood at routine non-recurrence follow-up after resection. No cell sorting; template was whole RNA from tumor, lung tissue or PBMC. The sequence derives from a male donor with early-stage non-small cell lung cancer. The chain uses TRBV5-5 and TRBJ2-7; 9 bases agree with TRBD1. Sequencing was performed on PBMCs, taken at follow-up. The CDR3 reads CASSLDPGTGYF. In DNA, the CDR3 is TGTGCCAGCAGCTTGGACCCCGGGACAGGGTATTTC.